The 7 T cell receptor beta chains below all came from one sample that was sequenced in a study of cytomegalovirus exposure and HLA in healthy donors. It was with 60 Vbeta and 13 Jbeta primers that the PCR ran. Method: immunoSEQ multiplex PCR; TCRdb's copy keeps in-frame clones and lacks some. The sample lists roughly 170,000 clones, 75% to 85% seen once, with around 7.2% in the top ten. Material for sequencing was PBMCs. Receptors were obtained from a man under 40 in good health and CMV-seropositive.

This rearrangement joins TRBV7-3 to TRBJ2-1; 11 nucleotides match TRBD2. This CDR3 is 18 amino acids long. V gave up 5 bases and J gave up 0 bases; unmatched junction bases: 9. The germline CDR1 and CDR2 sequences are SGHTA and FQGTGA. The CDR3 DNA reads as TGTGCCAGCAGCCCCCTAGCGGGAGGTTTGGGCTCCTACAATGAGCAGTTCTTC. Protein: CASSPLAGGLGSYNEQFF.

The J gene is TRBJ1-3, the V gene TRBV6-7; D might be TRBD1 (5 bases). TRBV6-7 is reported as an ORF; its role is uncertain. V was clipped by 2 bases and J by 2 bases, with 28 bases between them. The CDR3 length is 21 residues. CDR3 protein: CASSYHDYRTGGALPGNTIYF. The DNA for the CDR3 is TGTGCCAGCAGTTACCACGATTACCGCACCGGCGGGGCCCTTCCTGGAAACACCATATATTTT.

Only a few counts were recorded for this clone. The J gene is TRBJ2-1, the V gene TRBV4-1; TRBD2 might be the D (7 bases). The CDR3 sequence is 16 residues long. In germline, CDR1 is MGHRA, CDR2 YSYEKL. V shed 1 base and J shed 6 bases, with 16 bases lying between them. The CDR3 spells CASSQARGGAGNEQFF. CDR3 DNA sequence: TGCGCCAGCAGCCAAGCCCGAGGGGGGGCGGGCAATGAGCAGTTCTTC.

The chain couples TRBV19 to TRBJ1-1; 9 positions agree with TRBD1. In germline, CDR1 is LNHDA, CDR2 SQIVND (reference sequence). The CDR3 totals 15 residues. With 10 bases clipped from V and 3 bases from J, the junction kept 12 bases outside the gene matches. This CDR3 reads CATTRGQGVYTEAFF. The CDR3 DNA reads TGTGCCACTACCCGGGGACAGGGTGTATACACTGAAGCTTTCTTT.

The J gene is TRBJ1-2, the V gene TRBV28; possibly TRBD1 for D (6 bases). The CDR3 is 16 amino acids. Germline V CDR1 and CDR2: MDHEN, SYDVKM. Trimming cost V 7 bases and J 8 bases, with 26 bases left between them. The CDR3: CASIPPTGTAYGGYTF. The CDR3 bases are TGTGCCAGCATACCCCCGACAGGAACGGCCTATGGAGGCTACACCTTC.

The chain links TRBV6-1 to TRBJ2-7, with D possibly being TRBD1 (7 bases). CDR3 length: 14 amino acids. Germline V lookup: CDR1 MNHNS, CDR2 SASEGT. Between the trimmed V and J ends, which lost 3 bases and 8 bases, there was a span of 17 bases. In nucleotides, the CDR3 is TGTGCCAGCAGTGAGGAGGGACAGACTTACAAGCAGTACTTC. This sequence encodes CASSEEGQTYKQYF.

This sequence joins TRBV5-4 and TRBJ2-7; D is undetermined. This CDR3 is built from 15 residues. V was shortened by 0 bases and J by 2 bases, with 12 bases between the two germline ends. Germline loops: CDR1 SGHNT, CDR2 YYREEE (reference sequence). Here the CDR3 DNA reads TGTGCCAGCAGCTTGGCTGGTGGGCAGACCTACGAGCAGTACTTC. It encodes CASSLAGGQTYEQYF.